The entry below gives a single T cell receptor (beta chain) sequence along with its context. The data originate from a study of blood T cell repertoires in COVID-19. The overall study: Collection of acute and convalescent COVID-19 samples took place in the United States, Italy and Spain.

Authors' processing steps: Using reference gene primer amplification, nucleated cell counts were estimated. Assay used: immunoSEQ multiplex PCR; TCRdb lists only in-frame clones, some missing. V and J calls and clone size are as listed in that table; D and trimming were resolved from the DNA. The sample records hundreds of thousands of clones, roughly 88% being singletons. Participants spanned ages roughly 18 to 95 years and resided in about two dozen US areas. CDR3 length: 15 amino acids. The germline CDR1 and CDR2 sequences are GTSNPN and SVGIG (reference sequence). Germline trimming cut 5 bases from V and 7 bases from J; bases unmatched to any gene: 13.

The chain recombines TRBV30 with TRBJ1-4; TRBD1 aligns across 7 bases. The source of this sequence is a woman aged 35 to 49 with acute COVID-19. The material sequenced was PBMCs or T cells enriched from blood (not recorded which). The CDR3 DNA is TGTGCCTGGGCCACCCCGAGGGGGCGCGGTGAAAAACTGTTTTTT. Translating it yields CAWATPRGRGEKLFF.